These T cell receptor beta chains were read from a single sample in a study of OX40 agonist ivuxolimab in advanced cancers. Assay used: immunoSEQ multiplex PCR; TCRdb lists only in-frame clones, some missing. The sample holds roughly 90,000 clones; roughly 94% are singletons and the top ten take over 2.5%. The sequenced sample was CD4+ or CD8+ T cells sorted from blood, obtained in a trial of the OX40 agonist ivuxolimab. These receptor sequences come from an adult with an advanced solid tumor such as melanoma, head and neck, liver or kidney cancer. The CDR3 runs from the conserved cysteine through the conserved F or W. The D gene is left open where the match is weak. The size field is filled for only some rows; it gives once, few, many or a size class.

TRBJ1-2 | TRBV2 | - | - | CASSDWGPGYTF | TGTGCCAGCAGTGACTGGGGTCCCGGCTACACCTTC
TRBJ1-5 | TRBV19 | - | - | CASSIFGTSNQPQHF | TGTGCCAGTAGTATCTTTGGGACAAGCAATCAGCCCCAGCATTTT
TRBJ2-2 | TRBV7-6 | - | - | CASSLAGELFF | TGTGCTAGCAGCTTAGCCGGGGAGCTGTTTTTT
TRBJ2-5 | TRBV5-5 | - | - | CASSLYFSPTPQETQYF | TGTGCCAGCAGCTTGTATTTCTCGCCTACCCCCCAAGAGACCCAGTACTTC
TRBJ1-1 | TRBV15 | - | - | CATSRGAGSEAFF | TGTGCCACCAGCAGAGGAGCAGGGAGTGAAGCTTTCTTT
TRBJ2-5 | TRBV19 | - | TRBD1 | CASSDRGQQEGETQYF | TGTGCCAGTAGTGACAGGGGGCAACAAGAGGGAGAGACCCAGTACTTC
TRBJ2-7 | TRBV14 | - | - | CASSQRPLIYEQYF | TGTGCCAGCAGCCAACGACCCCTAATCTACGAGCAGTACTTC
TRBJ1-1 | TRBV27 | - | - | CASSPTIGNTEAFF | TGTGCCAGCAGTCCCACCATTGGGAACACTGAAGCTTTCTTT
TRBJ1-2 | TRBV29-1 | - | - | CSVPRDYGYTF | TGCAGCGTTCCCCGGGACTATGGCTACACCTTC
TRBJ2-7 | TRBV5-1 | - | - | CASSQPPASDSYEQYF | TGCGCCAGCAGCCAGCCCCCCGCGTCCGACTCCTACGAGCAGTACTTC
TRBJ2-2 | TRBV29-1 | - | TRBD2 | CSVGASGGARTGELFF | TGCAGCGTTGGGGCTAGCGGGGGGGCTAGGACCGGGGAGCTGTTTTTT
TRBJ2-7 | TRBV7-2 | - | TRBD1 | CASSLGTGAYEQYF | TGTGCCAGCAGCTTAGGGACAGGGGCCTACGAGCAGTACTTC
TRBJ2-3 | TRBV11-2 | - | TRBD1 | CASTELQGSPLTRDTQYF | TGTGCCAGCACCGAATTACAGGGGTCCCCTCTCACTCGGGATACGCAGTATTTT
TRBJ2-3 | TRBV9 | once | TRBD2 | CASSGPTSGGAPDTQYF | TGTGCCAGCAGCGGACCAACTAGCGGGGGGGCCCCAGATACGCAGTATTTT
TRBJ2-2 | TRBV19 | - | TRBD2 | CASRLAGGYTGELFF | TGTGCCAGTAGGCTAGCGGGAGGGTACACCGGGGAGCTGTTTTTT
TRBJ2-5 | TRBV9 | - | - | CASSVWGSGEETQYF | TGTGCCAGCAGCGTCTGGGGGAGTGGGGAAGAGACCCAGTACTTC
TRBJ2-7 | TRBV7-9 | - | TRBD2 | CASSLVSLAGNEQYF | TGTGCCAGCAGCTTAGTTTCCCTAGCGGGAAACGAGCAGTACTTC
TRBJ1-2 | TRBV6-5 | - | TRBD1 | CASHIGTGANYGYTF | TGTGCCAGTCATATCGGGACAGGAGCTAACTATGGCTACACCTTC
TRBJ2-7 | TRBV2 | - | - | CASSGYEQYF | TGTGCCAGCAGCGGCTACGAGCAGTACTTC
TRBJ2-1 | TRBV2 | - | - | CASNEGGYHNEQFF | TGTGCCAGCAACGAGGGAGGATACCACAATGAGCAGTTCTTC
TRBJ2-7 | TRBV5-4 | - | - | CASSQTDREQYF | TGTGCCAGCAGCCAAACCGACAGAGAGCAGTACTTC
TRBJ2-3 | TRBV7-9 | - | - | CASSLESWGSTDTQYF | TGTGCCAGCAGCTTAGAGAGCTGGGGATCGACAGATACGCAGTATTTT
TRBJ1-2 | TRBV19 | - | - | CASRDGFDSYGYTF | TGTGCCAGTAGGGATGGGTTTGACAGCTATGGCTACACCTTC
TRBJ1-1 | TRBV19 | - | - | CASSRAGLKTEAFF | TGTGCCAGTAGTAGGGCAGGGTTGAAGACTGAAGCTTTCTTT
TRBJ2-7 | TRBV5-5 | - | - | CASSLGDGLNYEQYF | TGTGCCAGCAGCTTGGGAGATGGGTTGAACTACGAGCAGTACTTC
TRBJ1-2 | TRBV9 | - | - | CASSARAGRLYGYTF | TGTGCCAGCAGCGCCAGGGCAGGGAGACTCTATGGCTACACCTTC
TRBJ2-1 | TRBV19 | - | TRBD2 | CASSMNGLAGGLIYNEQFF | TGTGCCAGTAGTATGAATGGACTAGCGGGAGGGCTTATATACAATGAGCAGTTCTTC
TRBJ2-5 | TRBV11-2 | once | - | CASSLGQGKETQYF | TGTGCCAGCAGCTTAGGCCAGGGCAAAGAGACCCAGTACTTC
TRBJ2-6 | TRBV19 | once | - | CASSLTSGANVLTF | TGTGCCAGTAGCCTTACATCTGGGGCCAACGTCCTGACTTTC
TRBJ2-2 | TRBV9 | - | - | CASSVVEAGELFF | TGTGCCAGCAGCGTAGTGGAGGCCGGGGAGCTGTTTTTT
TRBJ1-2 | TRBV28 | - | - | CASISFRTDTYGYTF | TGTGCCAGCATCTCTTTCCGGACAGACACCTATGGCTACACCTTC
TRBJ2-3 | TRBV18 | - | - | CASSPGSYPDTQYF | TGTGCCAGCTCACCGGGTTCTTATCCAGATACGCAGTATTTT
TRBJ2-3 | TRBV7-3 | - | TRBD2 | CASSLGKREFTDTQYF | TGTGCCAGCAGCTTAGGGAAGCGGGAGTTTACAGATACGCAGTATTTT
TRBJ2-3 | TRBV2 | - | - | CASSEVPPTDTQYF | TGTGCCAGCAGTGAAGTTCCCCCCACAGATACGCAGTATTTT
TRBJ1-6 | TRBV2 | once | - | CASSRRQNSPLHF | TGTGCCAGCAGTCGCCGACAAAATTCACCCCTCCACTTT
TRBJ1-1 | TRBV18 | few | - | CASSPAAMNTEAFF | TGTGCCAGCTCACCGGCAGCAATGAACACTGAAGCTTTCTTT
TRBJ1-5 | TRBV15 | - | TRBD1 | CATSRVDFEGAFNQPQHF | TGTGCCACCAGCAGAGTCGATTTCGAGGGGGCCTTCAATCAGCCCCAGCATTTT
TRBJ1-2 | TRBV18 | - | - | CASSPPAGSNYGYTF | TGTGCCAGCTCACCACCGGCCGGGTCGAACTATGGCTACACCTTC
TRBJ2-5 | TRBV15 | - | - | CATSRVEYETQYF | TGTGCCACCAGCAGAGTTGAATACGAGACCCAGTACTTC
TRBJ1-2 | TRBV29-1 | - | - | CSVEAFTLSYGYTF | TGCAGCGTTGAGGCCTTTACCCTGTCTTATGGCTACACCTTC
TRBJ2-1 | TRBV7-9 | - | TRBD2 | CASSFESAGDNEQFF | TGTGCCAGCAGCTTTGAATCAGCGGGAGACAATGAGCAGTTCTTC
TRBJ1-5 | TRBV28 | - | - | CASSLGWSNQPQHF | TGTGCCAGCAGTTTAGGGTGGAGCAATCAGCCCCAGCATTTT
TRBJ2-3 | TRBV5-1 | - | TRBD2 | CASTTSGGYTDTQYF | TGCGCCAGCACCACGAGCGGGGGCTACACAGATACGCAGTATTTT
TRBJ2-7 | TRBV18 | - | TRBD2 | CASSQSAASGRHEQYF | TGTGCCAGCTCACAATCCGCGGCTAGCGGGAGACACGAGCAGTACTTC
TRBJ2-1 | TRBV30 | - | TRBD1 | CAWNPAGQGQGEQFF | TGTGCCTGGAACCCGGCGGGACAGGGTCAGGGTGAGCAGTTCTTC